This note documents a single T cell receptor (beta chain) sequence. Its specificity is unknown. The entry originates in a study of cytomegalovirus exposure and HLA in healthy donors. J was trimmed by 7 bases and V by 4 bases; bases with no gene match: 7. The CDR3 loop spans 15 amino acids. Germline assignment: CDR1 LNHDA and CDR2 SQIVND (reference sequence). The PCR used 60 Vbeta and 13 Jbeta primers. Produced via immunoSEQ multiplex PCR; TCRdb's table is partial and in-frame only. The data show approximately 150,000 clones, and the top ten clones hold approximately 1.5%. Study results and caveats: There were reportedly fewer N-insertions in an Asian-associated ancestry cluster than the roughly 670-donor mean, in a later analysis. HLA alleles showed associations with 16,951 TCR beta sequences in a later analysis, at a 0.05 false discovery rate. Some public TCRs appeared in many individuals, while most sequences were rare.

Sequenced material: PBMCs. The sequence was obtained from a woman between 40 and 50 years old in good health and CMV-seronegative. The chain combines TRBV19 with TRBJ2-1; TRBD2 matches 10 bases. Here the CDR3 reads CASSKGLAIINEQFF. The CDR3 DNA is TGTGCCAGTAGTAAGGGACTAGCGATTATAAATGAGCAGTTCTTC.